These 10 T cell receptor beta chains originate from one sample sequenced in a study of T cells after yellow fever vaccination. MiXCR, run by TCRdb on the 5' RACE reads, gives a single entry per CDR3 protein. The sample lists more than 65,000 distinct CDR3 sequences, about 6% occurring once. The sample in question was CD4+ T cells sorted from PBMCs, obtained roughly 15 days after the first yellow fever vaccination. The receptors derive from a young man who received the YFV17D yellow fever vaccine.

This clonotype was counted many times. DNA for the CDR3: TGTGCCAGTAGTATAAATCGACAGGGCCCTGAAGCTTTCTTT. As protein: CASSINRQGPEAFF. This chain uses TRBV19 with TRBJ1-1; 7 bases fit TRBD1. The CDR3 runs 14 residues. The ends lost 2 bases at V and 6 bases at J; junction bases unmatched: 6. Per germline, CDR1 LNHDA and CDR2 SQIVND (reference sequence).

Notes on this clonotype: Being one base from a much bigger clone, this may be a read error. The V gene is TRBV4-2, the J gene TRBJ2-2, with D possibly TRBD1 on 6 matching bases. CDR3 size: 13 residues. From germline, CDR1 is LGHNA and CDR2 YNFKEQ. As DNA, the CDR3 is TGTGCCAGCTGCCAAGACAGGCCCGGGGAGCTGTTTTTT. Translated: CASCQDRPGELFF.

This clonotype was recorded at least ten times. The gene calls are TRBV12-3 or TRBV12-4 and TRBJ2-2; D is uncertain. V gave up 7 bases and J gave up 1 base, with 13 bases separating them. The CDR3 sequence is 15 residues long. The CDR3 DNA follows: TGTGCCAGCACCTCCCGGGCCCTGAACACCGGGGAGCTGTTTTTT. The encoded protein is CASTSRALNTGELFF.

This clonotype was seen many times. The chain combines TRBV5-1 with TRBJ2-2; TRBD2 is a possible D gene (5 bases). The V end lost 7 bases, the J end lost 1 base, and 11 bases lay between the germline ends. The CDR3 is 14 residues long. Germline CDR1 is SGHRS and CDR2 is YFSETQ. The CDR3 is CASFAGLNTGELFF. CDR3 DNA sequence: TGCGCCAGCTTTGCGGGCTTGAACACCGGGGAGCTGTTTTTT.

This clonotype turned up a few times. The V gene is TRBV6-5, the J gene TRBJ1-1; D unclear. This CDR3 has 14 amino acids. CDR1 and CDR2 from the germline V gene are MNHEY and SVGAGI. The V end lost 4 bases, the J end lost 5 bases, and 14 bases lay between the germline ends. The CDR3 here is CASSLGPIRTEAFF. As DNA, the CDR3 is TGTGCCAGCAGTTTAGGCCCGATTAGGACTGAAGCTTTCTTT.

This chain joins TRBV18 and TRBJ2-1; D tentatively reads TRBD1 or TRBD2 (5 bases each). Germline CDR1 reads KGHSH; CDR2 reads LQKENI. The CDR3 totals 12 residues. Between the trimmed V and J ends, which lost 5 bases and 14 bases, there was a span of 16 bases. The CDR3 DNA is TGTGCCAGCTCAACCGACTCCAGGGACGAGTTCTTC. As protein: CASSTDSRDEFF.

This clonotype was observed at least ten times. The rearrangement uses TRBV5-1 and TRBJ2-1; either TRBD1 or TRBD2 may supply D (5 bases each). Trimming removed 4 bases at V and 9 bases at J, with 17 bases between. The CDR3 has 14 residues. Germline CDR1 SGHRS, CDR2 YFSETQ. The CDR3 reads CASSANVGTGEQFF. As DNA, the CDR3 is TGCGCCAGCAGCGCAAACGTCGGGACGGGTGAGCAGTTCTTC.

This clonotype was picked up many times. The V gene is TRBV3-1, the J gene TRBJ2-5; maybe TRBD2 (6 bases). V was shortened by 4 bases and J by 7 bases, with 10 bases between the two germline ends. Per germline, CDR1 LGHDT and CDR2 YNNKEL (reference sequence). The CDR3 contains 12 residues. The CDR3 sequence is CASSRGEGTQYF. In DNA, the CDR3 is TGTGCCAGCAGCCGGGGGGAAGGGACCCAGTACTTC.

This clonotype was seen ten or more times. The DNA of the CDR3 is TGTGCCATCAGGCCCCAAACAGGGGGTCCCTACAATGAGCAGTTCTTC. Its translation: CAIRPQTGGPYNEQFF. This chain uses TRBV10-3 with TRBJ2-1, with 8 bases identical to TRBD1. V was pared by 6 bases and J by 2 bases, with 9 bases of the junction left unmatched. The CDR3 totals 16 residues. Germline CDR1 ENHRY, CDR2 SYGVKD.

This clonotype occurred many times. This chain connects TRBV14 to TRBJ2-3; TRBD1 matches at 9 bases. The germline V gene has CDR1 SGHDN and CDR2 FVKESK. The J segment lost 6 bases and the V segment lost 1 base, leaving 14 bases of the junction unmatched. This CDR3 has 18 residues. The CDR3 here is CASSQVGRDRVRTDTQYF. The DNA for the CDR3 is TGTGCCAGCAGCCAAGTGGGACGGGACAGGGTTCGTACGGATACGCAGTATTTT.